The 19 T cell receptor beta chains below all came from one sample that was sequenced in a study of blood T cell repertoires in COVID-19. Clones were read by immunoSEQ multiplex PCR, and TCRdb kept only the in-frame ones, dropping some. This sample has about 220,000 clones, with about four fifths found just once. Sequencing input: PBMCs or T cells enriched from blood (not recorded which). The receptors were sampled from a woman aged 40 to 49 with acute COVID-19.

Note on this clone: Other DNA sequences in the sample encode the same CDR3. This rearrangement joins TRBV18 to TRBJ1-6, with D uncertain. CDR3 length: 14 residues. CDR1 and CDR2 from the germline V gene are KGHSH and LQKENI. Trimming stripped 2 bases from V and 5 bases from J, with 7 bases between. The chain's CDR3 is CASSPSGNNSPLHF. Written as DNA, the CDR3 is TGTGCCAGCTCACCATCCGGGAATAATTCACCCCTCCACTTT. The full variable domain, its missing parts supplied by reference TRBV18 and TRBJ1-6, is NAGVMQNPRHLVRRRGQEARLRCSPMKGHSHVYWYRQLPEEGLKFMVYLQKENIIDESGMPKERFSAEFPKEGPSILRIQQVVRGDSAAYFCASSPSGNNSPLHFGNGTRLTVT.

The rearrangement links TRBV30 to TRBJ1-2; D is possibly TRBD1 (5 bases). This CDR3 is built from 10 residues. Germline assignment: CDR1 GTSNPN and CDR2 SVGIG (reference sequence). Trimming shortened V by 7 bases and J by 8 bases, and 11 bases separated the two germline ends. The chain's CDR3 is CASPEGGYTF. The CDR3 DNA is TGTGCCTCCCCGGAGGGGGGCTACACCTTC. Drawing the rest from reference TRBV30 and TRBJ1-2, the complete variable domain is SQTIHQWPATLVQPVGSPLSLECTVEGTSNPNLYWYRQAAGRGLQLLFYSVGIGQISSEVPQNLSASRPQDRQFILSSKKLLLSDSGFYLCASPEGGYTFGSGTRLTVV.

This clone was recorded once. The V gene is TRBV19, the J gene TRBJ2-6, with 7 positions matching TRBD1. Per the germline V gene, CDR1 is LNHDA and CDR2 is SQIVND (reference sequence). V gave up 8 bases and J gave up 0 bases; unmatched junction bases: 16. CDR3 length equals 19 residues. This CDR3 reads CASQEGGFFLYSGANVLTF. The CDR3 bases are TGTGCCAGTCAGGAAGGGGGCTTTTTCCTCTACTCTGGGGCCAACGTCCTGACTTTC.

The chain links TRBV11-2 to TRBJ2-5; D possibly corresponds to TRBD1 (6 bases). This CDR3 has 14 residues. CDR1 is SGHAT, CDR2 FQNNGV, per germline. Trimming cost V 1 base and J 2 bases, with 8 bases left between them. CDR3 nucleotide sequence: TGTGCCAGCAGCTTAGGGGGGCTTCAAGAGACCCAGTACTTC. It codes for CASSLGGLQETQYF.

The chain uses TRBV19 and TRBJ1-6; 7 bases align to TRBD1. Germline values: CDR1 LNHDA, CDR2 SQIVND (reference sequence). The ends lost 3 bases at V and 9 bases at J; junction bases unmatched: 5. The CDR3 covers 14 residues. The CDR3 nucleotides read TGTGCCAGTAGTATCCAGGGGGATAGTTCACCCCTCCACTTT. This codes for CASSIQGDSSPLHF.

V gene TRBV5-4 combines with J gene TRBJ1-3, with 7 bases lining up with TRBD1. Trimming removed 4 bases from V and 4 bases from J; junction bases left unmatched: 5. The CDR3 has 14 residues. In germline, CDR1 is SGHNT, CDR2 YYREEE (reference sequence). CDR3 sequence reads: CASSNRGTGNTIYF. As DNA, the CDR3 is TGTGCCAGCAGCAACAGGGGAACCGGAAACACCATATATTTT.

This sequence joins TRBV10-3 and TRBJ2-3, with 11 bases identical to TRBD2. This CDR3 comprises 16 residues. V dropped 2 bases and J dropped 7; count of bases not matched to a gene: 8. Germline V CDR1 and CDR2: ENHRY, SYGVKD. Here the CDR3 DNA reads TGTGCCATCAGTGAGAGAGCCGGGACTAGCGGAAATACGCAGTATTTT. Protein: CAISERAGTSGNTQYF.

The count of this clone is one. This chain uses TRBV9 with TRBJ1-2; TRBD1 matches at 8 bases. This CDR3 is built from 16 residues. The J segment lost 2 bases and the V segment lost 4 bases, leaving 10 bases of the junction unmatched. Germline CDR1 and CDR2: SGDLS and YYNGEE. In DNA form, the CDR3 reads TGTGCCAGCAGCCCAGGGGGCGCGATACGGAACTATGGCTACACCTTC. Protein sequence: CASSPGGAIRNYGYTF.

This chain joins TRBV6-1 and TRBJ1-3; D perhaps matches TRBD1 (5 bases). Per germline, CDR1 MNHNS and CDR2 SASEGT. The ends were cut back, 1 base at V and 1 base at J, with 11 bases in the middle. The CDR3 is 16 amino acids. CDR3 DNA: TGTGCCAGCAGTGAAGATCCCCAGGGATCTGGAAACACCATATATTTT. Translation: CASSEDPQGSGNTIYF.

The gene calls are TRBV7-3 and TRBJ2-7; 8 nucleotides line up with TRBD2. Germline V gives CDR1 SGHTA, CDR2 FQGTGA. The CDR3 extends over 15 amino acids. V lost 5 bases, J lost 2 bases, and 8 bases stayed unmatched. The CDR3 bases are TGTGCCAGCAGCGTAGCCGCTAGCGGGCCCTACGAGCAGTACTTC. This sequence encodes CASSVAASGPYEQYF.

V is TRBV7-6 and J is TRBJ2-7; 8 bases match TRBD1. This CDR3 comprises 16 residues. Germline V gene sequence: CDR1 SGHVS, CDR2 FNYEAQ. Losses at the gene ends were 0 bases for V and 3 bases for J; bases not matched to a gene: 7. The CDR3 DNA is TGTGCCAGCAGCTTAGCCTGGACAGGGAAGTACTACGAGCAGTACTTC. Amino acids: CASSLAWTGKYYEQYF.

The chain uses TRBV18 and TRBJ2-3; D remains ambiguous. The CDR3 loop spans 17 amino acids. CDR1 and CDR2 (germline): KGHSH, LQKENI. With 2 bases removed from V and 0 bases from J, the gap between germline ends came to 15 bases. CDR3: CASSPSLGVPSTDTQYF. The CDR3 DNA is TGTGCCAGCTCACCATCGTTAGGAGTGCCTAGCACAGATACGCAGTATTTT.

The rearrangement links TRBV6-1 to TRBJ1-5, with 10 bases fitting TRBD1. The V gene end was trimmed by 3 bases and the J gene end by 7 bases; junction bases not matched to a gene: 6. The CDR3 length is 15 residues. Germline V gene data show CDR1 as MNHNS and CDR2 as SASEGT. CDR3 coding DNA: TGTGCCAGCAGTGATCGACAGGGGGCTAGACAGCCCCAGCATTTT. This encodes CASSDRQGARQPQHF.

The chain uses TRBV28 and TRBJ2-7, with D possibly TRBD2 on 5 matching bases. Germline V gene lookup returns CDR1 MDHEN and CDR2 SYDVKM. The CDR3 has 15 amino acids. Trimming pared 5 bases from V and 4 bases from J, leaving 18 bases between. CDR3 DNA: TGTGCCAGCAGTGATAGAACTAGGCCGGGTTACGAGCAGTACTTC. It codes for CASSDRTRPGYEQYF.

V and J are TRBV24-1 and TRBJ2-6; D gene ambiguous. The germline V and J ends were trimmed by 1 base and 0 bases, with 6 bases remaining between them. This CDR3 is 16 amino acids long. CDR1 and CDR2 (germline): KGHDR, SFDVKD. Here the CDR3 DNA reads TGTGCCACCAGTGATTTATCAGTCTCTGGGGCCAACGTCCTGACTTTC. This sequence encodes CATSDLSVSGANVLTF.

The chain employs TRBV4-1 and TRBJ1-2; D uncertain. CDR3 length equals 14 residues. Trimming removed 3 bases at V and 0 bases at J, with 8 bases between. The germline CDR1 and CDR2 sequences are MGHRA and YSYEKL. CDR3 bases: TGCGCCAGCAGCCACCTGACTGCTAACTATGGCTACACCTTC. Protein sequence: CASSHLTANYGYTF.

The chain couples TRBV11-1 to TRBJ2-7; 7 nucleotides agree with TRBD2. Trimming cost V 6 bases and J 7 bases; bases outside gene matches: 15. The CDR3 has 15 amino acids. Germline-derived CDR1 and CDR2 are SGHAT and FQDESV (reference sequence). Written as DNA, the CDR3 is TGTGCCAGCAGGTCACACATGGTCGGGGAGGGGGAGCAGTACTTC. The encoded protein is CASRSHMVGEGEQYF. The full variable domain, its missing parts supplied by reference TRBV11-1 and TRBJ2-7, is EAEVAQSPRYKITEKSQAVAFWCDPISGHATLYWYRQILGQGPELLVQFQDESVVDDSQLPKDRFSAERLKGVDSTLKIQPAELGDSAMYLCASRSHMVGEGEQYFGPGTRLTVT.

The V gene is TRBV5-1, the J gene TRBJ1-5; perhaps TRBD1 as D (6 bases). There are 15 residues in the CDR3. In germline, CDR1 is SGHRS, CDR2 YFSETQ. With 2 bases removed from V and 0 bases from J, the gap between germline ends came to 9 bases. DNA for the CDR3: TGCGCCAGCAGCTTACAGGGTAATAGCAATCAGCCCCAGCATTTT. Translation gives CASSLQGNSNQPQHF.

The chain combines TRBV29-1 with TRBJ1-1; D possibly corresponds to TRBD1 (6 bases). The germline CDR1 and CDR2 sequences are SQVTM and ANQGSEA. The CDR3 consists of 13 residues. Trimming shortened V by 6 bases and J by 1 base, and 12 bases separated the two germline ends. In nucleotides, the CDR3 is TGCAGCGTGGGGGACACCTGGAACACTGAAGCTTTCTTT. Amino acids: CSVGDTWNTEAFF.